This entry features one T cell receptor beta chain sequence. This sample is drawn from a study of blood T cells in healthy people across ages. The CDR3 is 16 residues long. V was pared by 1 base and J by 0 bases, with 10 bases between. Germline values: CDR1 MGHRA, CDR2 YSYEKL. Alongside a J-beta primer mix, a sample-barcoded 5' primer served in a second PCR lasting about 7 to 12 cycles. In TCRdb, the 5' RACE reads were re-called with MiXCR into one record per CDR3 protein. This table has 1.5 million or so distinct CDR3 sequences, approximately 43% appearing once. The source material was blood. This sequence was found in a woman aged 18-29 years in good health. The chain employs TRBV4-1 and TRBJ1-5, with no clear D. The CDR3 spells CASSQAAGVSNQPQHF. The CDR3 coding sequence is TGCGCCAGCAGCCAAGCGGCAGGTGTTAGCAATCAGCCCCAGCATTTT.